The 12 T cell receptor beta chains below were found in one sample sequenced in a study of breast tumors, draining lymph nodes, adjacent tissues. MiXCR was run by TCRdb on the multiplex PCR reads, yielding one entry per CDR3 protein. The sample lists more than 85,000 distinct CDR3 sequences, 21% occurring once. The lymph nodes were axillary draining lymph nodes from breast cancer patients. The sequenced sample consisted of axillary lymph node tissue. The receptors here all came from a female donor with breast cancer. Some clones in this sample may be carry-over from other donors' samples.

The genes are TRBV5-1 and TRBJ1-1; D remains unclear. In germline, CDR1 is SGHRS, CDR2 YFSETQ. Trimming pared 0 bases from V and 0 bases from J, leaving 6 bases between. This CDR3 is 14 amino acids long. CDR3 residues: CASSLDGMNTEAFF. Here the CDR3 DNA reads TGCGCCAGCAGCTTGGACGGCATGAACACTGAAGCTTTCTTT. The full variable domain, its missing parts supplied by reference TRBV5-1 and TRBJ1-1, is KAGVTQTPRYLIKTRGQQVTLSCSPISGHRSVSWYQQTPGQGLQFLFEYFSETQRNKGNFPGRFSGRQFSNSRSEMNVSTLELGDSALYLCASSLDGMNTEAFFGQGTRLTVV.

This clonotype was seen many times. J is TRBJ1-5 and V is TRBV5-6; 7 bases agree with TRBD1. CDR1 is SGHDT and CDR2 is YYEEEE in the germline V gene. The length of the CDR3 is 14 residues. With V trimmed by 6 bases and J by 7 bases, 10 bases remained unmatched. The CDR3 protein is CASTKTGMNQPQHF. The CDR3 DNA sequence: TGTGCCAGCACCAAGACAGGGATGAACCAGCCCCAGCATTTT.

This clonotype was counted between two and nine times. The V and J genes are TRBV30 and TRBJ1-3; D not certain. V was shortened by 2 bases and J by 0 bases, with 8 bases between the two germline ends. CDR3 length: 14 amino acids. Germline V CDR1 and CDR2: GTSNPN, SVGIG (reference sequence). The CDR3 loop is CAWSLRNSGNTIYF. The CDR3 DNA follows: TGTGCCTGGAGTCTACGGAACTCTGGAAACACCATATATTTT.

The gene calls are TRBV2 and TRBJ1-4; TRBD1 matches at 9 bases. The trim removed 7 bases at V and 8 bases at J, leaving 5 bases unmatched. The CDR3 covers 13 residues. Germline V gene data show CDR1 as SNHLY and CDR2 as FYNNEI. The CDR3 is CASTRDRAEKLFF. The CDR3 coding sequence is TGTGCCAGCACTCGGGACAGGGCGGAAAAACTGTTTTTT. Supplemented by reference TRBV2 and TRBJ1-4, the full variable domain reads EPEVTQTPSHQVTQMGQEVILRCVPISNHLYFYWYRQILGQKVEFLVSFYNNEISEKSEIFDDQFSVERPDGSNFTLKIRSTKLEDSAMYFCASTRDRAEKLFFGSGTQLSVL.

This clonotype was found many times. This chain links TRBV27 with TRBJ2-5, with D uncertain. V lost 4 bases, J lost 5 bases, and 14 bases lay in between. The CDR3 length is 14 residues. The germline V gene has CDR1 MNHEY and CDR2 SMNVEV (reference sequence). CDR3 nucleotide sequence: TGTGCCAGCAGTTCCTCGACTGCCCTGGAGACCCAGTACTTC. Amino acids: CASSSSTALETQYF.

At least ten counts were recorded for this clonotype. The chain carries TRBV12-3 or TRBV12-4 and TRBJ1-6; D is unclear. This CDR3 is 12 amino acids long. V dropped 3 bases and J dropped 10 bases, with 7 bases sitting between them. CDR3 DNA: TGTGCCAGCAGTTTTCCCGGGTCACCCCTCCACTTT. Residues: CASSFPGSPLHF.

To note about this clonotype: It may be a read error: a sequence one base away is much more abundant. The chain joins TRBV29-1 to TRBJ2-3; the match to TRBD2 covers 8 bases. CDR3 length: 13 residues. J lost 4 bases, V lost 6 bases, and 6 bases had no gene match. Germline lookup yields CDR1 SQVTM and CDR2 ANQGSEA. The CDR3 region is CSVSGGGADTQYF. The CDR3 DNA is TGCAGCGTGAGCGGGGGAGGGGCAGATACGCAGTATTTT.

This clonotype was observed many times. The rearrangement links TRBV2 to TRBJ1-6; 11 nucleotides match TRBD1. CDR1 and CDR2 (germline): SNHLY, FYNNEI. The V segment lost 6 bases and the J segment 6 bases; nucleotides outside the gene matches: 7. The CDR3 is made up of 16 amino acids. CDR3 DNA sequence: TGTGCCAGCAGGGGGGACAGGGGGTTAGGTAATTCACCCCTCCACTTT. Translation gives CASRGDRGLGNSPLHF.

This clonotype showed up many times. The V gene is TRBV2, the J gene TRBJ2-5, with 7 bases fitting TRBD1. The trim removed 10 bases at V and 3 bases at J, leaving 8 bases unmatched. The V gene's germline CDR1 is SNHLY and CDR2 FYNNEI. The CDR3 totals 13 residues. Written as DNA, the CDR3 is TGTGCCACCACCCGGGACAGCAAAGAGACCCAGTACTTC. Translating it yields CATTRDSKETQYF.

This clonotype turned up a few times. The V gene is TRBV20-1, the J gene TRBJ1-1; D gene uncertain. The CDR3 loop spans 11 amino acids. Between the trimmed V and J ends, which lost 6 bases and 7 bases, there was a span of 12 bases. The germline V gene encodes CDR1 DFQATT and CDR2 SNEGSKA (reference sequence). CDR3 DNA: TGCAGTGCGAGATTAAGTTATGAAGCTTTCTTT. Its translation: CSARLSYEAFF.

This clonotype was counted many times. J is TRBJ2-7 and V is TRBV10-3, with D maybe TRBD2 (5 bases). CDR1 is ENHRY and CDR2 is SYGVKD in the germline V gene. The CDR3 consists of 12 residues. V lost 3 bases to trimming and J lost 6 bases, with 9 bases between them. DNA of the CDR3: TGTGCCATCAGTGAAAGTCGGGGCGAGCAGTACTTC. Encoded protein: CAISESRGEQYF.

In the case of this clonotype: A much more abundant neighbour one base away suggests this may be a read error. The rearrangement joins TRBV4-1 to TRBJ1-4; D is perhaps TRBD1 (5 bases). CDR1 MGHRA and CDR2 YSYEKL come from the germline V gene. This CDR3 region has 12 residues. The CDR3 DNA reads as TGCGTCAGCAGCCCCCGGGGCGAAAAACTGTTTTTT. Its protein product is CVSSPRGEKLFF.